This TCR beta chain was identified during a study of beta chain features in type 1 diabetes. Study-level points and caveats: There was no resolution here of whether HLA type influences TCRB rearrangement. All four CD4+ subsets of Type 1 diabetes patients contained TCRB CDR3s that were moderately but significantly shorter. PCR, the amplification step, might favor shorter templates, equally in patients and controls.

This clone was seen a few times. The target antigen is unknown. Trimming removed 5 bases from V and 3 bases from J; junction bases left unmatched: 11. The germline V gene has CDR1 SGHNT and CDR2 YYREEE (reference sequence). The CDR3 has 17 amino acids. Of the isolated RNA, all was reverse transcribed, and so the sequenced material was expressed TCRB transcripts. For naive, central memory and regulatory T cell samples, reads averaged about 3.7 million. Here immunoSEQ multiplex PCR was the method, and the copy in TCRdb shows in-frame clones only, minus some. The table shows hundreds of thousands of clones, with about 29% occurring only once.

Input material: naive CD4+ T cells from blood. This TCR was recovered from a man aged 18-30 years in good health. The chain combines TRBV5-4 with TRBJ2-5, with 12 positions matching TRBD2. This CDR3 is CASRERRTSGTEETQYF. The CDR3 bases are TGTGCCAGCAGGGAGCGACGGACTAGCGGGACCGAAGAGACCCAGTACTTC.